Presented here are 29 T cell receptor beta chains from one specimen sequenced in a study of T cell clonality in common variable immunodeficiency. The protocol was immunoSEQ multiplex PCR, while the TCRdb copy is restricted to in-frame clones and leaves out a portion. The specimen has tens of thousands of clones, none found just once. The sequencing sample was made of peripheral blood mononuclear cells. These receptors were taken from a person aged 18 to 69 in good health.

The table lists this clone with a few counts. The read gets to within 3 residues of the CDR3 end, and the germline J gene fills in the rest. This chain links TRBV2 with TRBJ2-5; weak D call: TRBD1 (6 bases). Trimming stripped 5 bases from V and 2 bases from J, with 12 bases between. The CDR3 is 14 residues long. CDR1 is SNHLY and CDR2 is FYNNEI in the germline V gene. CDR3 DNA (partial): TGTGCCAGCAGTACCCAGGGGATTCAAGAGACC. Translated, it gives CASSTQGIQET. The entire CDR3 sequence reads CASSTQGIQETQYF.

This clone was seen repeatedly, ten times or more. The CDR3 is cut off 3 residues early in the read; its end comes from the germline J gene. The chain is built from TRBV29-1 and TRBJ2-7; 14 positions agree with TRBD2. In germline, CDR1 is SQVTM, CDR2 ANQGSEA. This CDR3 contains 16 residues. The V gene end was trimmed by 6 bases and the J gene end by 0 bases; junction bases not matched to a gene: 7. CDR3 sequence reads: CSVRLAGGGVSYEQYF. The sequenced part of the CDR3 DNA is TGCAGCGTACGACTAGCGGGAGGGGGGGTCTCCTACGAG.

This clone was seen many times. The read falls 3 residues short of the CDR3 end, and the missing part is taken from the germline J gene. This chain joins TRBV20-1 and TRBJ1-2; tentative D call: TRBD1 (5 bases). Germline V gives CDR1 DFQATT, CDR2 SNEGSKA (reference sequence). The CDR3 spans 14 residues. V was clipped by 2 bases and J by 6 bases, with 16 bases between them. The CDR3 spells CSARYGLGTDGYTF. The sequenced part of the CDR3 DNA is TGCAGTGCTAGATATGGACTAGGGACGGATGGC.

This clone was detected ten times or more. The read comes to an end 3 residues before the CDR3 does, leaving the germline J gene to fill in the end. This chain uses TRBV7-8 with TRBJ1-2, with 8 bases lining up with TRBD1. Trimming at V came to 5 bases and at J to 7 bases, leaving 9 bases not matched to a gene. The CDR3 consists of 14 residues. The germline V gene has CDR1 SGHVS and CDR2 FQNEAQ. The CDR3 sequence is CASSPRTGRGGYTF. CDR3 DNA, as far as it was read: TGTGCCAGCAGCCCAAGGACAGGGAGAGGTGGC.

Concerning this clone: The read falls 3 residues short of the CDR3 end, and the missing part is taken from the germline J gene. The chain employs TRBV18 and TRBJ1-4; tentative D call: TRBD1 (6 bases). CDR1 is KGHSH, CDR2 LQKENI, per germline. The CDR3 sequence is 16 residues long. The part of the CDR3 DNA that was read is TGTGCCAGCTCGCCCCTCATGACAGGCGGCAATTCACCA. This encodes CASSPLMTGGNSP. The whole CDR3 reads CASSPLMTGGNSPLFF.

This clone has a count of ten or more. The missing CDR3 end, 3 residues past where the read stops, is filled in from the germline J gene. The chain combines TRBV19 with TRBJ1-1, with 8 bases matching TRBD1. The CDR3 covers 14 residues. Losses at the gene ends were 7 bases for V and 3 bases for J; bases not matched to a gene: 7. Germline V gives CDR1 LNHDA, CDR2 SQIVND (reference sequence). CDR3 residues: CASTRGRRDTEAFF. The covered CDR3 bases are TGTGCCAGTACCAGGGGGCGTAGGGACACTGAA.

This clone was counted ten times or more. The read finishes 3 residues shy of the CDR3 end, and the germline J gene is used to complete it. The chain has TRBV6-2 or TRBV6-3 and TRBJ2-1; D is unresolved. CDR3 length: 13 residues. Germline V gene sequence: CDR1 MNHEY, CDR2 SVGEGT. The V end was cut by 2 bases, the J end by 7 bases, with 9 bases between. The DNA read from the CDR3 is TGTGCCAGCAGTTACGCCAGTTTAAATGAG. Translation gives CASSYASLNE. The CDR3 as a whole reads CASSYASLNEQFF.

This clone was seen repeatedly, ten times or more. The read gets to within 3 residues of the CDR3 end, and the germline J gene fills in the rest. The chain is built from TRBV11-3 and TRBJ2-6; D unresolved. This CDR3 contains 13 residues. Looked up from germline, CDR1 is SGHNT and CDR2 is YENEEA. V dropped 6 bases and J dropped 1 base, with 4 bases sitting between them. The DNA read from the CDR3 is TGTGCCAGCAGTCCGTCTGGGGCCAACGTC. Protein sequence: CASSPSGANV. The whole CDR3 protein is CASSPSGANVLTF. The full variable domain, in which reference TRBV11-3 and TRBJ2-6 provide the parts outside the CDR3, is EAGVVQSPRYKIIEKKQPVAFWCNPISGHNTLYWYLQNLGQGPELLIRYENEEAVDDSQLPKDRFSAERLKGVDSTLKIQPAELGDSAVYLCASSPSGANVLTFGAGSRLTVL.

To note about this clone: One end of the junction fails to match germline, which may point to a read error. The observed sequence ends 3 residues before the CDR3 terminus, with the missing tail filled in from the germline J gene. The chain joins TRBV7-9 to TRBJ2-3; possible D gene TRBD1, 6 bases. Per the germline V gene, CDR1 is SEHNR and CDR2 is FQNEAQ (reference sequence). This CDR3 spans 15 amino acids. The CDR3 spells CATSPRGDHQETQYF. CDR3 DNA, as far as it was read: TGTGCCACCAGCCCCAGGGGCGATCACCAAGAGACG.

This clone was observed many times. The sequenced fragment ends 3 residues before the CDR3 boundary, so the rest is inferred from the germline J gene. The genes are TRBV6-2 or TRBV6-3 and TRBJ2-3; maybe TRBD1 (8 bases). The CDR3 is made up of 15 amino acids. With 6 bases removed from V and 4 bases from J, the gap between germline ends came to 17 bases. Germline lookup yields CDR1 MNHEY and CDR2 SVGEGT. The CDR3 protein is CASRPRQGRADTQYF. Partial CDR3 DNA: TGTGCCAGCAGACCCCGACAGGGGAGGGCAGATACG.

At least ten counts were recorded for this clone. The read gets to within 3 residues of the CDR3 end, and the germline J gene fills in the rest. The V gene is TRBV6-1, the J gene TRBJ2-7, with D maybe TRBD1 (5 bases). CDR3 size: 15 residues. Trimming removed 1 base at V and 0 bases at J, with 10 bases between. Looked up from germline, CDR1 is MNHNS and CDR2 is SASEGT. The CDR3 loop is CASSEVQASSYEQYF. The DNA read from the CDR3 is TGTGCCAGCAGTGAAGTACAGGCGAGCTCCTACGAG.

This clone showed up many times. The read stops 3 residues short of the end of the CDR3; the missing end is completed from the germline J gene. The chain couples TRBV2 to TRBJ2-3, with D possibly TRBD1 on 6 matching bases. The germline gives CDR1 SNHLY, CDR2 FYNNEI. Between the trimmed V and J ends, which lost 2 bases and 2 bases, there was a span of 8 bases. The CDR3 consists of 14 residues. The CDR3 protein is CASSENRDTDTQYF. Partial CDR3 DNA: TGTGCCAGCAGTGAAAACAGGGACACAGATACG.

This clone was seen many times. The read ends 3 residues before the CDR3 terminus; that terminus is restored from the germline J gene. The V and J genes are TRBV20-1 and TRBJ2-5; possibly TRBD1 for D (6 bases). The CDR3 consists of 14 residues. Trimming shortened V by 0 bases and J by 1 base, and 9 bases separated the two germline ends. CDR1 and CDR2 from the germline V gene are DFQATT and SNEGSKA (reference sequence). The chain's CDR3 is CSAREWTAQETQYF. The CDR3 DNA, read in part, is TGCAGTGCTAGAGAGTGGACAGCCCAAGAGACC.

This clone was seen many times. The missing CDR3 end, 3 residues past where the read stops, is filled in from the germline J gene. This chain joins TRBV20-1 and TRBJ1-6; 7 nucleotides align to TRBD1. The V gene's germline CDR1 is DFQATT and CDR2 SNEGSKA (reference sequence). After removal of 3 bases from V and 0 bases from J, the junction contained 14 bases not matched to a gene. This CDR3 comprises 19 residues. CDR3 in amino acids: CSARETGIDYHSYNSPLHF. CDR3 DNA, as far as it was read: TGCAGTGCTAGGGAGACAGGGATAGACTATCACTCCTATAATTCACCC.

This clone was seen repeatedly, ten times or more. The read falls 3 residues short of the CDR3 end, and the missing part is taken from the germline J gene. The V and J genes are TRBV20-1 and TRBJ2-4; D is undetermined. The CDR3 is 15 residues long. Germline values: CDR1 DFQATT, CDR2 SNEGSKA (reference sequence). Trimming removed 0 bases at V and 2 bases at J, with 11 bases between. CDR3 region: CSARDSAATKNIQYF. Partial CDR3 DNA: TGCAGTGCTAGAGATTCGGCGGCGACCAAAAACATT.

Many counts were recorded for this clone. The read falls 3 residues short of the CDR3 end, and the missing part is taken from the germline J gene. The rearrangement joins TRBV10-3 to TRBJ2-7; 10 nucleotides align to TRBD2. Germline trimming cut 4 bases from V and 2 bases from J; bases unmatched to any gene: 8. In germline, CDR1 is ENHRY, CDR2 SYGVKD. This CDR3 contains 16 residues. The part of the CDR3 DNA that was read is TGTGCCATCAGTGGGTCTAGCGGGAGTCTCGCCTACGAG. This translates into CAISGSSGSLAYE. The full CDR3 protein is CAISGSSGSLAYEQYF.

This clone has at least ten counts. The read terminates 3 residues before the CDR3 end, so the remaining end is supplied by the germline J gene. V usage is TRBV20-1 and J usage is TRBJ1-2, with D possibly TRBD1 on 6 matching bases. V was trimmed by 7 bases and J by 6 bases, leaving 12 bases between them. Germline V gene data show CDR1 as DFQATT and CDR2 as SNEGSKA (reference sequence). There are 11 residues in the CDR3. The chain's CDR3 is CSVDRHDGYTF. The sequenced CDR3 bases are TGCAGTGTCGACAGGCACGATGGC.

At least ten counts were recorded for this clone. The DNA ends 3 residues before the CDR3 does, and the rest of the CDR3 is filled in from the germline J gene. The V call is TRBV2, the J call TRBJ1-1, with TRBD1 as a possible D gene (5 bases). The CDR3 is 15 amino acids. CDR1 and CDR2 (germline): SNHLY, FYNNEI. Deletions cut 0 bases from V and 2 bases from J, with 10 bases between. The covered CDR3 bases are TGTGCCAGCAGTGAAGCGATAGGGGTAAACACTGAA. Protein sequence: CASSEAIGVNTE. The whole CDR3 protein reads CASSEAIGVNTEAFF.

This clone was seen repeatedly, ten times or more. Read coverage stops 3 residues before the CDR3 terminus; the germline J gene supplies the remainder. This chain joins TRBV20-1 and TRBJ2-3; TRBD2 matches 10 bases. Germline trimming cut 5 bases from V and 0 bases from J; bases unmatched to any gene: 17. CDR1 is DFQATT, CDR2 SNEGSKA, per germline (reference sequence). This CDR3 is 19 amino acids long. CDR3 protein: CSASPSSAAGGTSTDTQYF. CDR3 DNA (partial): TGCAGTGCTTCCCCATCATCGGCAGCGGGAGGGACTAGCACAGATACG.

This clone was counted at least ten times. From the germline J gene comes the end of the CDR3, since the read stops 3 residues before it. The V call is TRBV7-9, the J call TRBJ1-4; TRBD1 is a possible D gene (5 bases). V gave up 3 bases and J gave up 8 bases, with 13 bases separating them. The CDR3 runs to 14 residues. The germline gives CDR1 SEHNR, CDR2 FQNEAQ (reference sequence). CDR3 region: CASSLGQSGEKLFF. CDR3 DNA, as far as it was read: TGTGCCAGCAGCTTGGGGCAGTCAGGGGAAAAA.

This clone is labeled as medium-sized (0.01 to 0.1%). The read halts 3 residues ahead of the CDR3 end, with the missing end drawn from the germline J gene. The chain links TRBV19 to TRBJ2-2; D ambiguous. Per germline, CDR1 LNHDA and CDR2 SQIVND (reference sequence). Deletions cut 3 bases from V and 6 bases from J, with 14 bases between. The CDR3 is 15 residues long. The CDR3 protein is CASSIGRNGPGELFF. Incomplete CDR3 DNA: TGTGCCAGTAGTATCGGCAGGAATGGCCCCGGGGAG.

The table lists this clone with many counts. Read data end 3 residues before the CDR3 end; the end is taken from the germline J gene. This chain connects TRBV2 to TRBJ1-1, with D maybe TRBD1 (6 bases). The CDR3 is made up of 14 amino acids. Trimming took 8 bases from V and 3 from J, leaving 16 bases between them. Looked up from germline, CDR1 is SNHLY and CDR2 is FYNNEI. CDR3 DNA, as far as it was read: TGTGCCAGCGGCTTCTGGGGGCGAGACACTGAA. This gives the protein CASGFWGRDTE. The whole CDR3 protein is CASGFWGRDTEAFF.

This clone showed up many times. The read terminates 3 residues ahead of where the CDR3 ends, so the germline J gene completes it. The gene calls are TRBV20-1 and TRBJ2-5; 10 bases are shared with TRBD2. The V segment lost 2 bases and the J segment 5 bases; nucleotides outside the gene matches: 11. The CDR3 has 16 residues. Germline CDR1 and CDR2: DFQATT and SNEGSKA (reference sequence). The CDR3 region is CSARRRSGGAGETQYF. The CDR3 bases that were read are TGCAGTGCTAGACGGAGGAGCGGGGGGGCAGGGGAGACC.

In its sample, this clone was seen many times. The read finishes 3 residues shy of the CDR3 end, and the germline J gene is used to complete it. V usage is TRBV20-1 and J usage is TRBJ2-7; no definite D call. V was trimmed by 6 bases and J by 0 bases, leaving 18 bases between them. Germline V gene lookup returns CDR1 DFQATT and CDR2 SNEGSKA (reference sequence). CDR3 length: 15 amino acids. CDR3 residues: CSAPPVGASSYEQYF. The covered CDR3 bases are TGCAGTGCGCCCCCGGTGGGCGCCAGCTCCTACGAG.

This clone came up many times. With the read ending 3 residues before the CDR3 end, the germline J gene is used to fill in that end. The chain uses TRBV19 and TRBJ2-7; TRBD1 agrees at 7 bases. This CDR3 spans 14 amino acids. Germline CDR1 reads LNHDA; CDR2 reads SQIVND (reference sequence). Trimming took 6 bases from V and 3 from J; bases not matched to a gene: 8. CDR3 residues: CASRPRDRNYEQYF. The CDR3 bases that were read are TGTGCCAGTAGACCCCGGGACAGAAACTACGAG.

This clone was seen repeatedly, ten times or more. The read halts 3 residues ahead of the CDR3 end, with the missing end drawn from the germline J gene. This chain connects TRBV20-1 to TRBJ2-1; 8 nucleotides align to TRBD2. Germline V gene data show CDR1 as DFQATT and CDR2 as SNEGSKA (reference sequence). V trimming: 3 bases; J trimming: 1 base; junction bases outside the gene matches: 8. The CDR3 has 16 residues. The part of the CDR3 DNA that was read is TGCAGTGCTAGTGAACCGGCGGGAGGATCCTACAATGAG. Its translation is CSASEPAGGSYNE. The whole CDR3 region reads CSASEPAGGSYNEQFF.

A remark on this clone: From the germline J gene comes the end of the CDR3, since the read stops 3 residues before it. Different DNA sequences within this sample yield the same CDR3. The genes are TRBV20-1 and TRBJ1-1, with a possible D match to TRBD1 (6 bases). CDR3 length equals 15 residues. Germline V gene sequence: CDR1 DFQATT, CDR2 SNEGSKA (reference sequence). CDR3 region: CSARDQGRGEGEAFF. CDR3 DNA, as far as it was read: TGCAGTGCTAGAGATCAGGGCAGGGGAGAGGGCGAA.

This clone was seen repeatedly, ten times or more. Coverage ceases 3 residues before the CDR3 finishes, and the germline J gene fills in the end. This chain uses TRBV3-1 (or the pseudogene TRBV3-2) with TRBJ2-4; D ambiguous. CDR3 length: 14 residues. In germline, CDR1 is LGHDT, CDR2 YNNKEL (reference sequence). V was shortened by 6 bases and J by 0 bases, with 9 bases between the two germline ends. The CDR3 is CASSSSLAKNIQYF. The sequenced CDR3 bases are TGTGCCAGCAGTTCCTCTCTAGCCAAAAACATT.

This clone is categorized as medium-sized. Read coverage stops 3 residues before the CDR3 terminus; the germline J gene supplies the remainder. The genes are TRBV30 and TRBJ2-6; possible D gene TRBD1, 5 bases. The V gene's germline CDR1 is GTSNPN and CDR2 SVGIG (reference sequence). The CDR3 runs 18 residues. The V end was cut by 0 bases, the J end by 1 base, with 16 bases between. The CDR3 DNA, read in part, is TGTGCCTGGAGTGTAGGGCAGGGAAGATTTTCTGGGGCCAACGTC. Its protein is CAWSVGQGRFSGANV. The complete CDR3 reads CAWSVGQGRFSGANVLTF. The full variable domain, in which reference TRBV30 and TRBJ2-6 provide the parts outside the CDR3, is SQTIHQWPATLVQPVGSPLSLECTVEGTSNPNLYWYRQAAGRGLQLLFYSVGIGQISSEVPQNLSASRPQDRQFILSSKKLLLSDSGFYLCAWSVGQGRFSGANVLTFGAGSRLTVL.